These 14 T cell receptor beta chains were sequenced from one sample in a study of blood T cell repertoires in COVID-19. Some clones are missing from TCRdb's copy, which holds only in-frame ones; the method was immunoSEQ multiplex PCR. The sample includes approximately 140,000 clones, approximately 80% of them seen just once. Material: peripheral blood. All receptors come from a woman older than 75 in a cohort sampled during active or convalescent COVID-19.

CDR3 nucleotides: TGTGCCAGCTCGGATTGGGGGACAGGGGACTATGGCTACACCTTC. This gives the protein CASSDWGTGDYGYTF. The genes are TRBV9 and TRBJ1-2; 10 bases align to TRBD1. In germline, CDR1 is SGDLS, CDR2 YYNGEE. This CDR3 has 15 amino acids. Losses at the gene ends were 7 bases for V and 3 bases for J; bases not matched to a gene: 9.

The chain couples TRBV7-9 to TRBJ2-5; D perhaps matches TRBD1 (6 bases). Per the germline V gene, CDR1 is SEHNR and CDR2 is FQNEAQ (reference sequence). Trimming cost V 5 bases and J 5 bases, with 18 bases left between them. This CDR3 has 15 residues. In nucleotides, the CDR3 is TGTGCCAGCAGCCGCCCCCAGGGGCGCAAGGAGACCCAGTACTTC. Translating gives CASSRPQGRKETQYF.

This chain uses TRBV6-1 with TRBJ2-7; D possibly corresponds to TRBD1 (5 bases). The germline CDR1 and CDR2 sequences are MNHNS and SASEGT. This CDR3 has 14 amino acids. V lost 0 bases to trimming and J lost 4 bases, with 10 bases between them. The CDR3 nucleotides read TGTGCCAGCAGTGAAGCGCTTAGGGGATACGAGCAGTACGTC. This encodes CASSEALRGYEQYV.

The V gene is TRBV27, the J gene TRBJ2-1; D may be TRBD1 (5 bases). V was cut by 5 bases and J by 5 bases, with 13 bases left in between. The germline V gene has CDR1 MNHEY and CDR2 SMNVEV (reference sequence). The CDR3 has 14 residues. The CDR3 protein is CASSKAGQHNEQFF. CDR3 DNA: TGTGCCAGCAGTAAGGCAGGGCAACACAATGAGCAGTTCTTC.

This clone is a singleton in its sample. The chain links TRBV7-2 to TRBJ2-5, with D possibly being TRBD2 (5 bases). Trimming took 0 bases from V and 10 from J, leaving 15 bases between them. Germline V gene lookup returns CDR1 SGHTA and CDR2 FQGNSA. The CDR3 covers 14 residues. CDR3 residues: CASSLATPRAGQYF. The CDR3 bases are TGTGCCAGCAGCTTAGCGACGCCTAGGGCGGGCCAGTACTTC.

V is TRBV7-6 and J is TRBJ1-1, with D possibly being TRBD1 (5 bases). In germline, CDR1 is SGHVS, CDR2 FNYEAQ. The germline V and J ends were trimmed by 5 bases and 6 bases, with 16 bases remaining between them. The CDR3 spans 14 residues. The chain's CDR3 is CASSAGPRGAEAFF. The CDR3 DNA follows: TGTGCCAGCAGCGCGGGACCGAGAGGCGCTGAAGCTTTCTTT.

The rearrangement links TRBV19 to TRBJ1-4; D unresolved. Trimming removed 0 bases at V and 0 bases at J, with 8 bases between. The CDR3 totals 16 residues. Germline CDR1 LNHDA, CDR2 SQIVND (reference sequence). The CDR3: CASSIDGLPTNEKLFF. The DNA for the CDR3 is TGTGCCAGTAGTATAGACGGACTACCAACTAATGAAAAACTGTTTTTT.

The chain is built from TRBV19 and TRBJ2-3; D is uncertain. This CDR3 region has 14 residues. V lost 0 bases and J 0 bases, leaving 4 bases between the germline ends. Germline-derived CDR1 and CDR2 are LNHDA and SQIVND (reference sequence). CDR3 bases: TGTGCCAGTAGTATAGACCAGAGCACAGATACGCAGTATTTT. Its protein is CASSIDQSTDTQYF. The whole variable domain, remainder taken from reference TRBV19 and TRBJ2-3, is DGGITQSPKYLFRKEGQNVTLSCEQNLNHDAMYWYRQDPGQGLRLIYYSQIVNDFQKGDIAEGYSVSREKKESFPLTVTSAQKNPTAFYLCASSIDQSTDTQYFGPGTRLTVL.

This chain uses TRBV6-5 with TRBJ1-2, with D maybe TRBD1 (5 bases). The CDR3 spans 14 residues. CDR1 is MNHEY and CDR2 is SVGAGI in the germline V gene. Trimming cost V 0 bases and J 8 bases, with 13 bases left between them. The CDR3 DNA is TGTGCCAGCAGTTACTCGTCAGGGACTGAGGGCTACACCTTC. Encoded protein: CASSYSSGTEGYTF.

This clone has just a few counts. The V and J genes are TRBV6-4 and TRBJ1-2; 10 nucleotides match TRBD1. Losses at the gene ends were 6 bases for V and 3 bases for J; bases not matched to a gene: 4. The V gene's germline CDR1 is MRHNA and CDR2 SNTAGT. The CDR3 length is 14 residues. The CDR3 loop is CASRRTGGDYGYTF. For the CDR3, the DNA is TGTGCCAGCAGAAGGACAGGGGGTGACTATGGCTACACCTTC.

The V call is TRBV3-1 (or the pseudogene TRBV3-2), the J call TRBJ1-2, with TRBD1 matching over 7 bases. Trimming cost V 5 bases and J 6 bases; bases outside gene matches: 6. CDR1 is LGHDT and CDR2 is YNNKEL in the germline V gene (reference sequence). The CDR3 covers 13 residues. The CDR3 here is CASSRGQIDGYTF. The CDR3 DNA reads TGTGCCAGCAGCAGGGGGCAAATCGATGGCTACACCTTC.

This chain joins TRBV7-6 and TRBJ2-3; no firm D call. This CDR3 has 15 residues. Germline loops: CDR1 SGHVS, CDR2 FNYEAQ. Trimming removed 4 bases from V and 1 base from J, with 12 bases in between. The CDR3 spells CASSSLLARTDTQYF. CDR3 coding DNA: TGTGCCAGCAGCTCTCTTCTGGCCCGCACAGATACGCAGTATTTT.

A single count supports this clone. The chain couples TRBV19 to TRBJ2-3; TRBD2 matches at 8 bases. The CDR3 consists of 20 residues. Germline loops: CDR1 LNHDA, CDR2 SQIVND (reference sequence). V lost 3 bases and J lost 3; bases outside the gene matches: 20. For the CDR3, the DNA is TGTGCCAGTAGTATGGTCCCCTTCGGGGGGGTTAAGTTGAGGACAGATACGCAGTATTTT. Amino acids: CASSMVPFGGVKLRTDTQYF.

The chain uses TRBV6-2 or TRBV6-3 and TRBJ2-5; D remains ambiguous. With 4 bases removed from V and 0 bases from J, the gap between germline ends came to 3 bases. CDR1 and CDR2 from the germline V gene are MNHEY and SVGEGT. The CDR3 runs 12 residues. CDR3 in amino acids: CASSLYQETQYF. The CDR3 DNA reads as TGTGCCAGCAGTTTATACCAAGAGACCCAGTACTTC.